This is a list of T cell receptor beta chains from one sample in a study of vaccination and CD4 T cells after COVID-19. These TCRs' antigens remain unknown. TCRdb re-called the PCR reads through MiXCR, storing one row per CDR3 protein. The sample has a few thousand distinct CDR3 sequences, about 41% seen once. The sequenced material came from CD4+ T cells from blood, cultured in vitro. All receptors derive from a human donor in good health. Both conserved end residues are part of each CDR3. Each record gives: clone size, D gene, J gene, V gene, CDR3 protein, CDR3 DNA. A D gene is named only where the DNA matches it firmly. Clone size appears in some rows only: once, few, many, or a class for an expanded clone.

. | TRBD1 | TRBJ2-6 | TRBV10-2 | CASSGNRGPSSGANVLTF | TGCGCCAGCAGTGGGAACAGGGGACCCTCCTCTGGGGCCAACGTCCTGACTTTC
once | . | TRBJ2-7 | TRBV2 | CASLESYEQYF | TGCGCCAGTCTGGAATCCTACGAGCAGTACTTC
. | TRBD1 | TRBJ1-1 | TRBV6-1 | CASRDRRDTEAFF | TGTGCCAGCCGGGACAGAAGAGACACTGAAGCTTTCTTT
. | TRBD2 | TRBJ2-2 | TRBV10-3 | CAISGRGDSGELFF | TGTGCCATCTCGGGGAGGGGAGACTCCGGGGAGCTGTTTTTT
. | . | TRBJ1-2 | TRBV20-1 | CSAVQLPGGYTF | TGCAGTGCTGTCCAACTGCCCGGGGGCTACACCTTC
. | . | TRBJ1-5 | TRBV6-1 | CASGTAAGNQPQHF | TGTGCCAGCGGGACTGCTGCGGGGAATCAGCCCCAGCATTTT
. | . | TRBJ1-3 | TRBV10-3 | CAVTGFSGNTIYF | TGTGCCGTAACAGGGTTCTCGGGAAACACCATATATTTT
. | TRBD1 | TRBJ1-2 | TRBV30 | CAWRIRDREANGYTF | TGTGCCTGGAGAATAAGGGACAGGGAGGCTAATGGCTACACCTTC
. | . | TRBJ2-7 | TRBV20-1 | CSAQSPGAYEQYF | TGCAGTGCCCAGAGCCCCGGAGCCTACGAGCAGTACTTC
. | TRBD1 | TRBJ1-2 | TRBV6-1 | CASSSGQGEGYTF | TGTGCCAGCAGCTCGGGACAGGGAGAGGGCTACACCTTC
. | . | TRBJ1-5 | TRBV7-9 | CAGSSGQPNQPQHF | TGTGCCGGCAGCTCAGGACAGCCTAATCAGCCCCAGCATTTT
few | . | TRBJ1-5 | TRBV7-2 | CASSLDSGQPQHF | TGTGCCAGCAGCTTAGACAGCGGGCAGCCCCAGCATTTT
. | . | TRBJ1-1 | TRBV6-1 | CASKRGLNTEAFF | TGTGCCAGCAAACGGGGCCTTAACACTGAAGCTTTCTTT
. | . | TRBJ2-5 | TRBV9 | CASSLLANQETQYF | TGTGCCAGCAGCTTACTGGCGAATCAAGAGACCCAGTACTTC
few | . | TRBJ1-2 | TRBV6-1 | CASVNGGYTF | TGTGCCAGCGTAAACGGTGGCTACACCTTC
. | . | TRBJ2-2 | TRBV6-1 | CASTNSVGELFF | TGTGCCAGCACCAACTCAGTCGGGGAGCTGTTTTTT
. | TRBD1 | TRBJ2-2 | TRBV5-8 | CASSFTGVNTGELFF | TGTGCCAGCAGTTTCACAGGGGTAAACACCGGGGAGCTGTTTTTT
. | TRBD2 | TRBJ2-1 | TRBV7-6 | CASKLAGGNEQFF | TGTGCCAGCAAACTAGCGGGGGGCAATGAGCAGTTCTTC
. | TRBD2 | TRBJ2-3 | TRBV15 | CATSTSGGATDTQYF | TGTGCCACCAGCACTAGCGGGGGGGCCACAGATACGCAGTATTTT
. | TRBD1 | TRBJ1-3 | TRBV5-6 | CASSPTGGNTIYF | TGTGCCAGCAGCCCGACAGGGGGAAACACCATATATTTT
. | . | TRBJ1-1 | TRBV12-3/TRBV12-4 | CASSGQVISEAFF | TGTGCCAGCAGCGGGCAGGTTATAAGTGAAGCTTTCTTT
few | . | TRBJ2-7 | TRBV20-1 | CSAREGRDYEQYF | TGCAGTGCTAGAGAAGGACGTGACTACGAGCAGTACTTC
few | TRBD1 | TRBJ2-5 | TRBV7-8 | CASSLDRGSETQYF | TGTGCCAGCAGCCTCGACAGGGGGTCAGAGACCCAGTACTTC
few | . | TRBJ1-2 | TRBV2 | CACGRDGPYGYTF | TGTGCCTGCGGCCGGGACGGTCCATATGGCTACACCTTC
. | . | TRBJ1-2 | TRBV5-4 | CASSSTHRVGYTF | TGTGCCAGCAGCTCAACTCACAGGGTTGGCTACACCTTC
. | . | TRBJ1-1 | TRBV27 | CASSLVRGMNTEAFF | TGTGCCAGCAGTCTAGTTCGGGGCATGAACACTGAAGCTTTCTTT
. | . | TRBJ1-1 | TRBV7-9 | CASSVLLAEAFF | TGTGCCAGCAGCGTCCTCCTTGCTGAAGCTTTCTTT
. | . | TRBJ1-1 | TRBV12-3/TRBV12-4 | CASSLQGEAFF | TGTGCCAGCAGTTTACAGGGAGAAGCTTTCTTT
few | TRBD2 | TRBJ2-3 | TRBV6-2/TRBV6-3 | CASSYAGVGTDTQYF | TGTGCCAGCAGTTACGCGGGGGTGGGCACAGATACGCAGTATTTT
. | TRBD2 | TRBJ2-7 | TRBV2 | CASSEGERGHLQQYF | TGTGCCAGCAGTGAAGGTGAGCGGGGGCACCTTCAGCAGTACTTC
. | TRBD1 | TRBJ1-5 | TRBV20-1 | CSARGDRNQPQHF | TGCAGTGCTAGAGGGGACAGAAATCAGCCCCAGCATTTT
. | . | TRBJ2-1 | TRBV20-1 | CSARDRQGEQFF | TGCAGTGCTAGAGATCGTCAGGGTGAGCAGTTCTTC
. | TRBD1 | TRBJ2-2 | TRBV6-1 | CASRGTGVAGELFF | TGTGCCAGCAGGGGGACAGGGGTTGCCGGGGAGCTGTTTTTT
. | . | TRBJ1-1 | TRBV24-1 | CATSDGVDPEAFF | TGTGCCACCAGTGATGGGGTAGACCCTGAAGCTTTCTTT
. | TRBD2 | TRBJ2-3 | TRBV7-3 | CASSPVAGGTQYF | TGTGCCAGCAGCCCTGTAGCGGGAGGCACGCAGTATTTT
few | . | TRBJ1-5 | TRBV7-8 | CASSLGVGRDQPQHF | TGTGCCAGCAGCTTAGGCGTGGGCAGGGATCAGCCCCAGCATTTT
. | TRBD2 | TRBJ2-7 | TRBV20-1 | CSAQHGGAYEQYF | TGCAGTGCCCAGCACGGGGGGGCCTACGAGCAGTACTTC
. | TRBD1 | TRBJ1-1 | TRBV25-1 | CASSDWGQHTEAFF | TGTGCCAGCAGTGATTGGGGACAGCACACTGAAGCTTTCTTT
. | . | TRBJ2-4 | TRBV6-5 | CASSYDREGYIQYF | TGTGCCAGCAGTTACGACAGGGAGGGGTACATTCAGTACTTC
few | . | TRBJ1-2 | TRBV6-1 | CASTSSYGYTF | TGTGCCAGCACCTCCAGCTATGGCTACACCTTC
few | TRBD1 | TRBJ2-3 | TRBV24-1 | CATSTPGQGADTQYF | TGTGCCACCAGTACGCCGGGACAGGGTGCAGATACGCAGTATTTT
. | . | TRBJ1-5 | TRBV7-2 | CASSYRRDTSSPQHF | TGTGCCAGCAGCTACCGACGGGACACCTCCTCGCCCCAGCATTTT
. | TRBD2 | TRBJ2-5 | TRBV7-6 | CASSLSSGSGGDQYF | TGTGCCAGCAGCTTATCCTCAGGCAGCGGGGGGGACCAGTACTTC
. | . | TRBJ2-4 | TRBV6-1 | CASSGLRAAKNIQYF | TGTGCCAGCAGTGGGTTAAGGGCAGCCAAAAACATTCAGTACTTC
few | TRBD2 | TRBJ2-3 | TRBV6-4 | CASSEGGGGTDTQYF | TGTGCCAGCAGTGAGGGCGGGGGGGGCACAGATACGCAGTATTTT
few | . | TRBJ2-6 | TRBV29-1 | CSVDVAGANVLTF | TGCAGCGTTGACGTGGCTGGGGCCAACGTCCTGACTTTC
few | TRBD1 | TRBJ1-3 | TRBV7-9 | CASSSRDREVSGNTIYF | TGTGCCAGCAGCTCGAGGGACAGGGAGGTCTCTGGAAACACCATATATTTT
few | . | TRBJ2-5 | TRBV7-9 | CASISSGARRGTQYF | TGTGCCAGCATCTCCTCGGGGGCTAGGCGGGGGACCCAGTACTTC
. | . | TRBJ2-3 | TRBV27 | CASGTKTQYF | TGTGCCAGCGGGACCAAAACGCAGTATTTT
. | . | TRBJ1-1 | TRBV10-1 | CASSIQIGTEAFF | TGCGCCAGCAGTATACAGATAGGGACTGAAGCTTTCTTT
few | . | TRBJ1-5 | TRBV7-6 | CASSAAWTNQPQHF | TGTGCCAGCAGCGCTGCATGGACCAATCAGCCCCAGCATTTT
once | . | TRBJ1-1 | TRBV12-3/TRBV12-4 | CASRIGGYAFF | TGTGCCAGCAGGATAGGGGGATATGCTTTCTTT
few | . | TRBJ1-2 | TRBV7-9 | CASSLEVSAFYGYTF | TGTGCCAGCAGCTTAGAAGTCTCAGCATTCTATGGCTACACCTTC
. | TRBD1 | TRBJ1-5 | TRBV19 | CASSTERGRIQPQHF | TGTGCCAGTAGTACGGAAAGGGGGCGGATTCAGCCCCAGCATTTT
few | TRBD1 | TRBJ1-2 | TRBV20-1 | CSAPLAGTDYGYTF | TGCAGTGCCCCTTTAGCCGGGACAGACTATGGCTACACCTTC
few | TRBD1 | TRBJ1-1 | TRBV6-1 | CASSDGTAPEAFF | TGTGCCAGCAGTGACGGGACAGCCCCCGAAGCTTTCTTT
few | . | TRBJ2-7 | TRBV4-1 | CASSQEYQGSYEQYF | TGCGCCAGCAGCCAAGAATACCAGGGCTCCTACGAGCAGTACTTC
few | . | TRBJ1-5 | TRBV6-5 | CASSYSRQGSQPQHF | TGTGCCAGCAGTTACTCGAGGCAGGGGAGTCAGCCCCAGCATTTT
. | TRBD2 | TRBJ2-3 | TRBV27 | CASSSTSGVSDTQYF | TGTGCCAGCAGTTCGACTAGCGGGGTATCAGATACGCAGTATTTT